This TCR beta chain was retrieved from a study of blood T cell repertoires in COVID-19. Overall study: The United States, Italy and Spain supplied acute and convalescent COVID-19 samples. Nucleic acid was either cDNA or gDNA, and it came from T cells, B-cell-depleted T cells, or PBMCs.

Per the original methods: How many nucleated cells were present was estimated from reference gene primer amplification. The protocol was immunoSEQ multiplex PCR, while the TCRdb copy is restricted to in-frame clones and leaves out a portion. That table is the source of V, J and clone size, and D and trimming were worked out from the DNA. The data hold tens of thousands of clones, with about 91% observed a single time. Germline CDR1 and CDR2: ENHRY and SYGVKD. The CDR3 is 13 amino acids. After removal of 6 bases from V and 3 bases from J, the junction contained 5 bases not matched to a gene. The rearrangement joins TRBV10-3 to TRBJ2-7; 7 bases map to TRBD2. Sequenced: peripheral blood. The source is a human donor with active COVID-19. The donor label of this sample is uncertain. CDR3 sequence: CAIRAGLGYEQYF. The CDR3 bases are TGTGCCATCAGAGCGGGATTGGGCTACGAGCAGTACTTC.